This T cell receptor (beta chain) was profiled in a study of human T cells and chemical hapten exposure. Overall study context: Slight volume differences across pooled libraries mainly accounted for varying per-sample TCR yields. The study's findings and limits: Donors, who had alopecia, may show an immune response that differs from healthy people's.

Concerning this clonotype: Its target is not known.

From the RACE reads, TCRdb called clonotypes with MiXCR, one entry per CDR3 protein. The data contain some 350,000 distinct CDR3 sequences, about 6% of them singletons. In germline, CDR1 is MNHNY, CDR2 SVGAGI (reference sequence). Trimming took 2 bases from V and 4 from J, leaving 18 bases between them. This CDR3 is 16 amino acids long. Indicated time point: patch test 2, 6 weeks after DPC sensitization. Treatment noted: therapeutic diphenylcyclopropenone sensitization with weekly scalp DPC. This clonotype was sampled from a woman aged 18-29 years with alopecia areata. Some clones in this sample may be carry-over from other donors' samples. Sequencing was performed on whole blood, taken in connection with sensitization to the hapten diphenylcyclopropenone (DPC). The V gene is TRBV6-6, the J gene TRBJ2-7; no reliable D call. DNA of the CDR3: TGTGCCAGCAGTTACGAAAGTATAACTCCCCCGTACGAGCAGTACTTC. Protein product: CASSYESITPPYEQYF.